The next 28 T cell receptor beta chains were all read from a single sample in a study of blood T cell repertoires in COVID-19. Measured with immunoSEQ multiplex PCR; TCRdb has only the in-frame clones, and not every one. This sample has roughly 160,000 clones, with approximately 90% found just once. Sequencing was carried out using peripheral blood. The receptors shown here come from a man in his fifties or sixties with acute or convalescent COVID-19.

The J gene is TRBJ2-2, the V gene TRBV5-8; D might be TRBD2 (6 bases). V lost 9 bases and J lost 7, with 19 bases in between. CDR3 size: 14 residues. CDR1 is SGHTS and CDR2 is YDEGEE in the germline V gene. For the CDR3, the DNA is TGTGCCACCGGGACTCGGACTAAGGGCGGGGAGCTGTTTTTT. Its translation: CATGTRTKGGELFF.

The V and J genes are TRBV7-9 and TRBJ1-1, with no clear D. This CDR3 has 11 amino acids. The V end was cut by 11 bases, the J end by 4 bases, with 11 bases between. CDR1 is SEHNR, CDR2 FQNEAQ, per germline (reference sequence). CDR3 protein: CAGGQITEAFF. The CDR3 bases are TGTGCCGGAGGGCAGATCACTGAAGCTTTCTTT.

This clone showed up just once. The gene calls are TRBV2 and TRBJ1-5; 7 bases agree with TRBD1. Trimming at V came to 3 bases and at J to 4 bases, leaving 6 bases not matched to a gene. There are 15 residues in the CDR3. Per the germline V gene, CDR1 is SNHLY and CDR2 is FYNNEI. CDR3 in DNA: TGTGCCAGCAGTGACCAGGGGGTGGGGAATCAGCCCCAGCATTTT. Translating gives CASSDQGVGNQPQHF.

This clone was recorded once. The chain has TRBV7-9 and TRBJ2-2, with a possible D match to TRBD2 (6 bases). The CDR3 totals 15 residues. The V and J ends lost 0 bases and 5 bases respectively, with 10 bases between them. CDR1 SEHNR and CDR2 FQNEAQ come from the germline V gene (reference sequence). CDR3 DNA: TGTGCCAGCAGCTTAGCGGAGGCGGGAACCGGGGAGCTGTTTTTT. Protein: CASSLAEAGTGELFF. Looking up the rest from reference TRBV7-9 and TRBJ2-2 gives the full variable domain: DTGVSQNPRHKITKRGQNVTFRCDPISEHNRLYWYRQTLGQGPEFLTYFQNEAQLEKSRLLSDRFSAERPKGSFSTLEIQRTEQGDSAMYLCASSLAEAGTGELFFGEGSRLTVL.

The chain uses TRBV30 and TRBJ2-2; D not resolved. Germline V lookup: CDR1 GTSNPN, CDR2 SVGIG (reference sequence). Trimming stripped 0 bases from V and 6 bases from J, with 8 bases between. This CDR3 spans 13 amino acids. Written as DNA, the CDR3 is TGTGCCTGGAGTGTCCAGCAGGCCGGGGAGCTGTTTTTT. Encoded protein: CAWSVQQAGELFF.

This rearrangement joins TRBV15 to TRBJ1-1; D is perhaps TRBD1 (6 bases). V was trimmed by 5 bases and J by 1 base, leaving 8 bases between them. Germline assignment: CDR1 LNHNV and CDR2 YYDKDF (reference sequence). CDR3 length: 13 residues. The CDR3 spells CATSGQKNTEAFF. The CDR3 coding sequence is TGTGCCACCAGCGGACAGAAGAACACTGAAGCTTTCTTT.

This chain joins TRBV19 and TRBJ2-7; 7 bases fit TRBD1. There are 13 residues in the CDR3. CDR1 and CDR2 from the germline V gene are LNHDA and SQIVND (reference sequence). V shed 3 bases, J shed 5 bases, and the junction held 4 bases outside the gene matches. The CDR3: CASSMTGKDEQYF. The DNA of the CDR3 is TGTGCCAGTAGTATGACAGGGAAGGACGAGCAGTACTTC.

The CDR3 protein is CASSRDRIGTGELFF. CDR3 bases: TGTGCCAGTAGTAGGGACAGAATAGGTACCGGGGAGCTGTTTTTT. This chain links TRBV19 with TRBJ2-2, with 7 positions matching TRBD1. With 4 bases clipped from V and 5 bases from J, the junction kept 7 bases outside the gene matches. Germline-derived CDR1 and CDR2 are LNHDA and SQIVND (reference sequence). The CDR3 runs to 15 residues. Looking up the rest from reference TRBV19 and TRBJ2-2 gives the full variable domain: DGGITQSPKYLFRKEGQNVTLSCEQNLNHDAMYWYRQDPGQGLRLIYYSQIVNDFQKGDIAEGYSVSREKKESFPLTVTSAQKNPTAFYLCASSRDRIGTGELFFGEGSRLTVL.

This chain uses TRBV7-9 with TRBJ1-1, with a weak D call TRBD1 (6 bases). Trimming took off 1 base at V and 0 bases at J, with 9 bases between the two ends. The CDR3 extends over 15 amino acids. Germline V CDR1 and CDR2: SEHNR, FQNEAQ (reference sequence). The CDR3 here is CASSLVSGVNTEAFF. In DNA form, the CDR3 reads TGTGCCAGCAGCTTAGTGTCAGGGGTGAACACTGAAGCTTTCTTT.

The V gene is TRBV6-5, the J gene TRBJ2-3, with a weak D call TRBD2 (5 bases). This CDR3 spans 14 amino acids. CDR1 and CDR2 (germline): MNHEY, SVGAGI. Trimming removed 5 bases at V and 6 bases at J, with 15 bases between. CDR3 nucleotides: TGTGCCAGCAGTCCCACTAGGGCCGAGGATACGCAGTATTTT. Encoded protein: CASSPTRAEDTQYF.

V and J are TRBV5-1 and TRBJ2-3; 7 bases agree with TRBD2. Trimming cost V 5 bases and J 0 bases; bases outside gene matches: 6. CDR1 and CDR2 from the germline V gene are SGHRS and YFSETQ. This CDR3 is built from 15 residues. The CDR3 sequence: CASRSERGSTDTQYF. The CDR3 DNA reads TGCGCCAGCAGGTCTGAGCGGGGTAGCACAGATACGCAGTATTTT. Drawing the rest from reference TRBV5-1 and TRBJ2-3, the complete variable domain is KAGVTQTPRYLIKTRGQQVTLSCSPISGHRSVSWYQQTPGQGLQFLFEYFSETQRNKGNFPGRFSGRQFSNSRSEMNVSTLELGDSALYLCASRSERGSTDTQYFGPGTRLTVL.

This clone was seen more than once but under ten times. The V call is TRBV5-6, the J call TRBJ1-1, with no clear D. In germline, CDR1 is SGHDT, CDR2 YYEEEE. CDR3 length equals 11 residues. V shed 4 bases and J shed 2 bases, with 3 bases lying between them. The CDR3 DNA sequence: TGTGCCAGCAGCCTAAACACTGAAGCTTTCTTT. Its translation is CASSLNTEAFF.

The chain recombines TRBV4-3 with TRBJ1-2; D uncertain. From germline, CDR1 is LGHNA and CDR2 YSLEER. Between the trimmed V and J ends, which lost 1 base and 7 bases, there was a span of 16 bases. This CDR3 has 15 residues. The CDR3 reads CASSQVGVLGGGYTF. CDR3 DNA: TGCGCCAGCAGCCAAGTCGGGGTACTTGGAGGTGGCTACACCTTC.

CDR3 sequence: CASTLRLASYNEQFF. The CDR3, as DNA: TGTGCCAGCACCTTGAGGCTAGCGAGTTACAATGAGCAGTTCTTC. The chain employs TRBV27 and TRBJ2-1, with a weak D call TRBD2 (6 bases). V dropped 7 bases and J dropped 4 bases, with 17 bases sitting between them. This CDR3 is built from 15 residues. The germline CDR1 and CDR2 sequences are MNHEY and SMNVEV (reference sequence).

J is TRBJ2-7 and V is TRBV4-1, with 8 bases aligning to TRBD2. The V gene end was trimmed by 0 bases and the J gene end by 0 bases; junction bases not matched to a gene: 4. Germline values: CDR1 MGHRA, CDR2 YSYEKL. The CDR3 sequence is 16 residues long. For the CDR3, the DNA is TGCGCCAGCAGCCAAGATCCAGCGGGAGACTCCTACGAGCAGTACTTC. This gives the protein CASSQDPAGDSYEQYF.

This clone was seen more than once but under ten times. This chain connects TRBV19 to TRBJ1-5; a possible D gene is TRBD1 (5 bases). The germline V gene has CDR1 LNHDA and CDR2 SQIVND (reference sequence). CDR3 length: 15 amino acids. Trimming removed 4 bases from V and 4 bases from J, with 14 bases in between. CDR3 region: CASSTTGGLNQPQHF. The CDR3, as DNA: TGTGCCAGTAGTACCACAGGTGGTCTTAATCAGCCCCAGCATTTT. The complete variable domain, with remaining parts taken from reference TRBV19 and TRBJ1-5, reads DGGITQSPKYLFRKEGQNVTLSCEQNLNHDAMYWYRQDPGQGLRLIYYSQIVNDFQKGDIAEGYSVSREKKESFPLTVTSAQKNPTAFYLCASSTTGGLNQPQHFGDGTRLSIL.

V gene TRBV12-3 or TRBV12-4 combines with J gene TRBJ1-5; the D gene is possibly TRBD1 (5 bases). The CDR3 consists of 13 residues. Between the trimmed V and J ends, which lost 2 bases and 6 bases, there was a span of 8 bases. CDR3 bases: TGTGCCAGCAGTTTACAGGGTTTTCAGCCCCAGCATTTT. This codes for CASSLQGFQPQHF.

The J gene is TRBJ2-5, the V gene TRBV3-1 (or the pseudogene TRBV3-2); 8 bases are a match to TRBD2. CDR1 is LGHDT, CDR2 YNNKEL, per germline (reference sequence). CDR3 length: 15 amino acids. J lost 5 bases, V lost 4 bases, and 9 bases had no gene match. This chain's CDR3 is CASSPPGLEGETQYF. CDR3 nucleotides: TGTGCCAGCAGCCCTCCGGGACTAGAGGGGGAGACCCAGTACTTC.

The chain employs TRBV11-1 and TRBJ2-7; D perhaps matches TRBD1 (6 bases). CDR3 size: 13 residues. Germline values: CDR1 SGHAT, CDR2 FQDESV (reference sequence). Trimming shortened V by 3 bases and J by 3 bases, and 9 bases separated the two germline ends. The CDR3 reads CASSFSRGYEQYF. CDR3 in DNA: TGTGCCAGCAGCTTTAGCAGGGGCTACGAGCAGTACTTC.

V usage is TRBV10-1 and J usage is TRBJ2-1, with 11 bases matching TRBD2. Germline lookup yields CDR1 WNHNN and CDR2 SYGVQD (reference sequence). The CDR3 contains 16 residues. The ends lost 7 bases at V and 7 bases at J; junction bases unmatched: 12. The CDR3 spells CASTSGGSGRGNEQFF. The CDR3 region has the DNA TGCGCCAGCACCTCCGGAGGTAGCGGGAGGGGTAATGAGCAGTTCTTC.

The rearrangement joins TRBV27 to TRBJ1-5, with a tentative D call TRBD1 (6 bases). The ends were cut back, 5 bases at V and 3 bases at J, with 8 bases in the middle. Germline lookup yields CDR1 MNHEY and CDR2 SMNVEV (reference sequence). The CDR3 is made up of 13 amino acids. The CDR3 loop is CASSQGFNQPQHF. The CDR3 nucleotides are TGTGCCAGCAGTCAGGGGTTCAATCAGCCCCAGCATTTT.

This chain connects TRBV10-3 to TRBJ2-7, with 8 bases identical to TRBD2. CDR1 is ENHRY and CDR2 is SYGVKD in the germline V gene. Trimming at V came to 3 bases and at J to 5 bases, leaving 6 bases not matched to a gene. The CDR3 is 14 residues long. The DNA of the CDR3 is TGTGCCATCAGTGAACGGGAGGGCCGGGACGAGCAGTACTTC. It is translated as CAISEREGRDEQYF.

Remarks on this clone: It is likely a read error, because the conserved phenylalanine at the end of the CDR3 is missing. The limits of the CDR3 on the DNA are not certain, so only TCRdb's listed CDR3 is given. This CDR3 is CASGTGTAILRL. The chain uses TRBV2 and TRBJ2-7; the D call in the table, TRBD1, was not verified against the DNA. CDR1 and CDR2 (germline): SNHLY, FYNNEI. The CDR3 contains 12 residues when both ends are counted.

V is TRBV19 and J is TRBJ1-1; D is unresolved. The CDR3 extends over 15 amino acids. V lost 1 base and J 1 base, leaving 10 bases between the germline ends. Germline CDR1 and CDR2: LNHDA and SQIVND (reference sequence). The CDR3 coding sequence is TGTGCCAGTAGTATAGGGTATACAGAGAACACTGAAGCTTTCTTT. This translates into CASSIGYTENTEAFF.

The chain is built from TRBV5-6 and TRBJ2-7, with 8 bases identical to TRBD1. Germline assignment: CDR1 SGHDT and CDR2 YYEEEE. The CDR3 covers 16 residues. Germline trimming cut 4 bases from V and 3 bases from J; bases unmatched to any gene: 12. CDR3 sequence: CASSRVQGVTIYEQYV. The CDR3 nucleotides are TGTGCCAGCAGCCGAGTACAGGGGGTGACCATCTACGAGCAGTACGTC.

CDR3 loop: CASSNTGYPEAFF. CDR3 sequence (DNA): TGTGCCAGCAGCAACACAGGGTACCCTGAAGCTTTCTTT. J is TRBJ1-1 and V is TRBV12-3 or TRBV12-4, with D possibly matching TRBD1 (6 bases). Deletions cut 6 bases from V and 6 bases from J, with 14 bases between. The CDR3 sequence is 13 residues long.

The chain couples TRBV6-5 to TRBJ1-6; 9 positions match TRBD1. Germline assignment: CDR1 MNHEY and CDR2 SVGAGI. With 8 bases clipped from V and 5 bases from J, the junction kept 1 base outside the gene matches. The CDR3 spans 13 residues. Here the CDR3 DNA reads TGTGCCAGCCGGACAGGGGATAATTCACCCCTCCACTTT. Amino acids: CASRTGDNSPLHF.

CDR3 DNA: TGCGCCAGCAGGCCGGGACTAGACGAGACCCAGTACTTC. It translates to CASRPGLDETQYF. The gene calls are TRBV5-1 and TRBJ2-5; 8 nucleotides align to TRBD2. V shed 5 bases and J 5 bases; nucleotides not matched to a gene: 5. CDR1 and CDR2 (germline): SGHRS, YFSETQ. This CDR3 contains 13 residues.